The source of this TCR beta chain is a study of blood T cell repertoires in COVID-19. Study-wide background: Some COVID-19 samples were acute and others convalescent; all came from the United States, Italy and Spain. In each case, the material was cDNA or gDNA derived from T cells, B-cell-depleted T cells, or PBMCs.

Participants spanned ages about 18 to 100 years and resided in roughly 22 US areas. Participant-given clinical history determined each cohort assignment. There are many counts of this clone. The J segment lost 8 bases and the V segment lost 2 bases, leaving 3 bases of the junction unmatched. Looked up from germline, CDR1 is SGHDT and CDR2 is YYEEEE. The CDR3 length is 12 residues. Measured with immunoSEQ multiplex PCR; TCRdb has only the in-frame clones, and not every one. Of about 160,000 clones in the sample, about four fifths were seen once. The TCR originated in a woman in her sixties who had recovered from COVID-19. V usage is TRBV5-6 and J usage is TRBJ1-1; 7 nucleotides align to TRBD1. The sample consisted of PBMCs or T cells enriched from blood (not recorded which). This CDR3 is CASSFRGQEAFF. The CDR3 DNA sequence: TGTGCCAGCAGCTTTAGGGGGCAGGAAGCTTTCTTT.